The 22 T cell receptor beta chains reported below all come from one sample, sequenced in a study of identical twins' blood T cells. MiXCR was run by TCRdb on the 5' RACE reads, yielding one entry per CDR3 protein. This table has around 380,000 distinct CDR3 sequences, about 28% appearing once. The sequenced sample consisted of PBMCs. All receptors come from a woman between 18 and 49 years old in good health.

In its sample, this clonotype was seen a few times. The gene calls are TRBV11-2 and TRBJ1-6; tentative D call: TRBD1 (6 bases). In germline, CDR1 is SGHAT, CDR2 FQNNGV. The V gene lost 5 bases and the J gene lost 10 bases, with 18 bases spanning the gap. The CDR3 is 15 amino acids. CDR3 nucleotides: TGTGCCAGCAGCAGCCAACAGGGAGCAAGATCACCCCTCCACTTT. Translated, it gives CASSSQQGARSPLHF.

The CDR3 loop reads CASSPWDRVNSPLHF. The CDR3 region has the DNA TGTGCCAGCAGTCCGTGGGACAGGGTGAATTCACCCCTCCACTTT. The chain uses TRBV27 and TRBJ1-6; 9 bases line up with TRBD1. The J segment lost 7 bases and the V segment lost 5 bases, leaving 6 bases of the junction unmatched. CDR1 and CDR2 from the germline V gene are MNHEY and SMNVEV (reference sequence). This CDR3 is built from 15 residues.

V gene TRBV11-2 combines with J gene TRBJ1-1; D gene uncertain. Trimming removed 1 base from V and 11 bases from J, with 8 bases in between. The germline V gene encodes CDR1 SGHAT and CDR2 FQNNGV. The CDR3 has 11 amino acids. The CDR3: CASSLGSDAFF. Here the CDR3 DNA reads TGTGCCAGCAGCTTAGGATCAGATGCTTTCTTT.

This clonotype has just a few counts. This chain joins TRBV9 and TRBJ2-2, with no clear D. Germline V gene sequence: CDR1 SGDLS, CDR2 YYNGEE. Trimming stripped 0 bases from V and 2 bases from J, with 8 bases between. The CDR3 runs 15 residues. The CDR3 protein is CASSVALFNTGELFF. DNA of the CDR3: TGTGCCAGCAGCGTAGCCCTTTTTAACACCGGGGAGCTGTTTTTT.

The chain combines TRBV18 with TRBJ2-3; D gene unclear. The CDR3 has 13 residues. Trimming took off 3 bases at V and 2 bases at J, with 6 bases between the two ends. Germline-derived CDR1 and CDR2 are KGHSH and LQKENI. The CDR3 spells CASSPPTTDTQYF. The CDR3 bases are TGTGCCAGCTCACCCCCCACCACAGATACGCAGTATTTT.

About this clonotype itself: A much larger clone sits a single nucleotide away, making a read error possible. V gene TRBV6-6 combines with J gene TRBJ1-2; maybe TRBD1 (6 bases). V was cut by 2 bases and J by 0 bases, with 13 bases left in between. Germline V gene sequence: CDR1 MNHNY, CDR2 SVGAGI (reference sequence). CDR3 length: 16 residues. The CDR3 coding sequence is TGTGCCAGCAGTTACCCGTACAGGGAGACTAACTATGGCTACACCTTC. Protein: CASSYPYRETNYGYTF.

The V gene is TRBV20-1, the J gene TRBJ2-3; D ambiguous. This CDR3 has 15 amino acids. With 5 bases removed from V and 4 bases from J, the gap between germline ends came to 19 bases. Germline CDR1 and CDR2: DFQATT and SNEGSKA (reference sequence). The CDR3 spells CSAPPASISPDTQYF. CDR3 DNA sequence: TGCAGTGCTCCTCCGGCCAGCATTTCCCCAGATACGCAGTATTTT.

The chain combines TRBV28 with TRBJ2-5; D call uncertain. CDR1 and CDR2 from the germline V gene are MDHEN and SYDVKM. The CDR3 length is 13 residues. V was clipped by 1 base and J by 5 bases, with 8 bases between them. The CDR3 sequence is CASSLSRLETQYF. CDR3 DNA: TGTGCCAGCAGTTTATCGCGGCTGGAGACCCAGTACTTC.

This clonotype was found a few times. This chain connects TRBV27 to TRBJ2-4, with D possibly matching TRBD1 (7 bases). This CDR3 contains 16 residues. Between the trimmed V and J ends, which lost 0 bases and 0 bases, there was a span of 9 bases. Per germline, CDR1 MNHEY and CDR2 SMNVEV (reference sequence). In DNA, the CDR3 is TGTGCCAGCAGTTTATCCCAGGGGGGAGCCAAAAACATTCAGTACTTC. Protein product: CASSLSQGGAKNIQYF.

Turning to this clonotype: Being one base from a much bigger clone, this may be a read error. The genes are TRBV5-1 and TRBJ1-5; TRBD1 matches at 8 bases. Germline V gives CDR1 SGHRS, CDR2 YFSETQ. Trimming at V came to 1 base and at J to 7 bases, leaving 16 bases not matched to a gene. The CDR3 extends over 18 amino acids. The CDR3 DNA reads TGCGCCAGCAGCTTGAGGCCCAGCTCGACAGGGGTTCGGCAGCCCCAGCATTTT. This encodes CASSLRPSSTGVRQPQHF.

This chain links TRBV11-2 with TRBJ1-1; a possible D gene is TRBD1 (5 bases). The CDR3 runs to 15 residues. V was shortened by 5 bases and J by 5 bases, with 18 bases between the two germline ends. Germline assignment: CDR1 SGHAT and CDR2 FQNNGV. CDR3 residues: CASSQNLRAGTEAFF. The CDR3 bases are TGTGCCAGCAGCCAAAATCTCAGGGCGGGAACTGAAGCTTTCTTT.

This clonotype has only a few counts. The chain's CDR3 is CSASRGNTEAFF. The CDR3 nucleotides read TGCAGTGCTAGTCGGGGGAACACTGAAGCTTTCTTT. The gene calls are TRBV20-1 and TRBJ1-1; the D is unclear. The V end was cut by 3 bases, the J end by 1 base, with 6 bases between. CDR3 size: 12 residues. Germline V gene data show CDR1 as DFQATT and CDR2 as SNEGSKA (reference sequence).

Only a few counts were recorded for this clonotype. The J gene is TRBJ2-7, the V gene TRBV6-5, with TRBD2 as a possible D gene (6 bases). Germline lookup yields CDR1 MNHEY and CDR2 SVGAGI. Trimming shortened V by 7 bases and J by 2 bases, and 15 bases separated the two germline ends. The CDR3 loop spans 14 amino acids. Here the CDR3 DNA reads TGTGCCAGCACTAAAAGGAGGGGCACCTACGAGCAGTACTTC. The encoded protein is CASTKRRGTYEQYF.

The chain is built from TRBV7-2 and TRBJ1-5; tentative D call: TRBD1 (6 bases). From germline, CDR1 is SGHTA and CDR2 FQGNSA. The CDR3 runs 13 residues. V was trimmed by 8 bases and J by 3 bases, leaving 11 bases between them. In DNA, the CDR3 is TGTGCCAGCTTACAGGGCCCCAATCAGCCCCAGCATTTT. This gives the protein CASLQGPNQPQHF.

The chain couples TRBV13 to TRBJ2-2, with TRBD1 matching 7 bases. Germline V CDR1 and CDR2: PRHDT, FYEKMQ (reference sequence). V lost 4 bases and J lost 7; bases outside the gene matches: 3. The CDR3 consists of 13 residues. The CDR3 is CASSSRGSGELFF. CDR3 nucleotides: TGTGCCAGCAGCTCCAGGGGGAGCGGGGAGCTGTTTTTT.

In its sample, this clonotype was seen a few times. This chain links TRBV12-5 with TRBJ1-3; D is perhaps TRBD1 (6 bases). V lost 3 bases and J 7 bases, leaving 10 bases between the germline ends. Germline V gives CDR1 LGHNT, CDR2 FRNRAP. The CDR3 covers 13 residues. CDR3 protein: CASGFAGANTIYF. CDR3 sequence (DNA): TGTGCTAGTGGTTTCGCAGGGGCGAACACCATATATTTT.

The J gene is TRBJ2-5, the V gene TRBV29-1; 7 nucleotides align to TRBD2. CDR1 SQVTM and CDR2 ANQGSEA come from the germline V gene. The CDR3 totals 12 residues. J was trimmed by 5 bases and V by 3 bases; bases with no gene match: 3. In nucleotides, the CDR3 is TGCAGCGTTGATCAGGGAGGGGAGACCCAGTACTTC. It is translated as CSVDQGGETQYF.

The chain links TRBV25-1 to TRBJ1-3; maybe TRBD1 (6 bases). This CDR3 spans 14 amino acids. V was clipped by 4 bases and J by 2 bases, with 9 bases between them. Germline V gene data show CDR1 as MGHDK and CDR2 as SYGVNS. CDR3 sequence: CASSVTGTGNTIYF. DNA for the CDR3: TGTGCCAGCAGTGTTACAGGGACTGGAAACACCATATATTTT.

This chain links TRBV4-1 with TRBJ2-1; D is unclear. Trimming shortened V by 2 bases and J by 0 bases, and 14 bases separated the two germline ends. The CDR3 is 17 amino acids. The germline CDR1 and CDR2 sequences are MGHRA and YSYEKL. The chain's CDR3 is CASSQPRQALSYNEQFF. The CDR3 DNA follows: TGCGCCAGCAGCCAACCCCGGCAGGCTCTCTCCTACAATGAGCAGTTCTTC.

The rearrangement joins TRBV20-1 to TRBJ1-1; the D gene is possibly TRBD1 (5 bases). CDR1 and CDR2 (germline): DFQATT, SNEGSKA (reference sequence). V lost 6 bases to trimming and J lost 8 bases, with 16 bases between them. The CDR3 runs to 12 residues. This chain's CDR3 is CSATPGADEAFF. CDR3 bases: TGCAGTGCAACCCCCGGGGCGGACGAAGCTTTCTTT.

J is TRBJ2-1 and V is TRBV2, with D tentatively TRBD2 (6 bases). The V gene's germline CDR1 is SNHLY and CDR2 FYNNEI. The CDR3 extends over 11 amino acids. V was cut by 7 bases and J by 11 bases, with 12 bases left in between. CDR3 sequence: CASKTSEKQFF. CDR3 coding DNA: TGTGCCAGCAAGACTAGTGAAAAGCAGTTCTTC.

The chain carries TRBV20-1 and TRBJ2-7; TRBD1 agrees at 9 bases. The CDR3 is 16 amino acids. Germline CDR1 DFQATT, CDR2 SNEGSKA (reference sequence). V gave up 1 base and J gave up 2 bases; unmatched junction bases: 9. The CDR3 DNA reads as TGCAGTGCTAGAGTGCCTAACAGGGGGCGCCCCTACGAGCAGTACTTC. It specifies CSARVPNRGRPYEQYF.